Following are 30 T cell receptor beta chains from one sample sequenced in a study of T cells after yellow fever vaccination. TCRdb reprocessed the 5' RACE reads with MiXCR, giving one entry per CDR3 protein. The sample has 300,000 to 400,000 distinct CDR3 sequences; roughly an eighth are singletons. The source was CD4+ T cells sorted from PBMCs, collected 15 days after the yellow fever booster vaccination. Receptors originate from a man between 18 and 35 years old who received the YFV17D yellow fever vaccine.

The chain employs TRBV6-5 and TRBJ2-3; D might be TRBD2 (6 bases). The CDR3 has 13 residues. Germline assignment: CDR1 MNHEY and CDR2 SVGAGI. V dropped 7 bases and J dropped 2 bases, with 10 bases sitting between them. The CDR3 nucleotides are TGTGCCAGCATGGCGGGGAACACAGATACGCAGTATTTT. Its protein product is CASMAGNTDTQYF.

This clonotype was picked up a small number of times. A read error may produce the germline difference seen at one junction end. The V call is TRBV7-9, the J call TRBJ1-2; D remains ambiguous. CDR1 SEHNR and CDR2 FQNEAQ come from the germline V gene (reference sequence). This CDR3 comprises 11 residues. The CDR3 protein is CASRTADLLIF. The CDR3 DNA sequence: TGTGCCAGCAGAACCGCGGACCTACTTATCTTC.

This sequence joins TRBV7-9 and TRBJ1-2, with D tentatively TRBD1 (5 bases). The V and J ends lost 8 bases and 8 bases respectively, with 21 bases between them. The V gene's germline CDR1 is SEHNR and CDR2 FQNEAQ (reference sequence). There are 14 residues in the CDR3. CDR3 in DNA: TGTGCCAGCGGGAGCAGGGAGGCGATAGTGGGCTACACCTTC. It yields the protein CASGSREAIVGYTF. Based on the CDR3 plus reference TRBV7-9 and TRBJ1-2, the full variable domain is DTGVSQNPRHKITKRGQNVTFRCDPISEHNRLYWYRQTLGQGPEFLTYFQNEAQLEKSRLLSDRFSAERPKGSFSTLEIQRTEQGDSAMYLCASGSREAIVGYTFGSGTRLTVV.

V and J are TRBV4-3 and TRBJ1-2; D is ambiguous. V shed 0 bases and J shed 4 bases, with 9 bases lying between them. The CDR3 consists of 14 residues. The germline V gene encodes CDR1 LGHNA and CDR2 YSLEER. This CDR3 is CASSQDGNSYGYTF. As DNA, the CDR3 is TGCGCCAGCAGCCAAGACGGAAACAGCTATGGCTACACCTTC.

The chain is built from TRBV20-1 and TRBJ1-6, with D maybe TRBD1 (6 bases). In germline, CDR1 is DFQATT, CDR2 SNEGSKA (reference sequence). The CDR3 loop spans 14 amino acids. V was clipped by 6 bases and J by 5 bases, with 14 bases between them. The CDR3 protein is CSAGGQLDNSPLHF. CDR3 nucleotide sequence: TGCAGTGCCGGGGGGCAGCTTGATAATTCACCCCTCCACTTT.

This clonotype was observed a handful of times. The chain uses TRBV4-2 and TRBJ1-1; possibly TRBD1 for D (5 bases). Germline CDR1 reads LGHNA; CDR2 reads YNFKEQ. The CDR3 has 15 amino acids. V gave up 3 bases and J gave up 10 bases, with 21 bases separating them. The CDR3 loop reads CASSHERDGQLRAFF. The CDR3, as DNA: TGTGCCAGCAGCCACGAAAGGGACGGCCAGCTACGAGCTTTCTTT.

This clonotype was recorded at least ten times. This rearrangement joins TRBV20-1 to TRBJ2-3, with TRBD2 matching 7 bases. V gave up 4 bases and J gave up 6 bases; unmatched junction bases: 16. Germline loops: CDR1 DFQATT, CDR2 SNEGSKA (reference sequence). The CDR3 runs to 16 residues. Here the CDR3 reads CSAKPGGGGAYDTQYF. The CDR3 DNA reads as TGCAGTGCTAAGCCGGGAGGCGGTGGGGCCTACGATACGCAGTATTTT.

This clonotype was seen only a few times. The V call is TRBV6-2 or TRBV6-3, the J call TRBJ2-3; D perhaps matches TRBD2 (7 bases). Trimming left V 8 bases short and J 4 bases short, with 19 bases between. CDR1 is MNHEY and CDR2 is SVGEGT in the germline V gene. CDR3 size: 15 residues. The CDR3 DNA is TGTGCCAGCTTGGACGGGGGGCGCGTCCCAGATACGCAGTATTTT. Translating it yields CASLDGGRVPDTQYF.

The chain couples TRBV5-6 to TRBJ1-1; TRBD1 might be the D (6 bases). The CDR3 totals 15 residues. V lost 2 bases and J 1 base, leaving 12 bases between the germline ends. CDR1 and CDR2 from the germline V gene are SGHDT and YYEEEE. This chain's CDR3 is CASSFYRTANTEAFF. The DNA for the CDR3 is TGTGCCAGCAGCTTTTATCGGACAGCGAACACTGAAGCTTTCTTT.

This clonotype was observed a handful of times. Relative to the germline gene, one junction end is altered; a read error may explain this. The rearrangement uses TRBV12-3 or TRBV12-4 and TRBJ2-3, with TRBD2 identical over 8 bases. The CDR3 loop spans 12 amino acids. The CDR3 loop is CASSLLAGREHF. CDR3 DNA: TGTGCCAGCAGTTTATTAGCGGGGAGGGAGCATTTT.

A note on this clonotype: This sequence may be a read error, since a much larger clone differs from it by one base. The chain is built from TRBV5-1 and TRBJ2-7; 8 bases are shared with TRBD1. Looked up from germline, CDR1 is SGHRS and CDR2 is YFSETQ. The length of the CDR3 is 15 residues. The chain's CDR3 is CASSLDGTGHNEEYF. CDR3 DNA sequence: TGCGCCAGCAGCTTGGATGGGACAGGTCACAACGAGGAGTACTTC.

The chain employs TRBV29-1 and TRBJ2-5; 7 nucleotides align to TRBD1. Germline V gene data show CDR1 as SQVTM and CDR2 as ANQGSEA. The CDR3 extends over 15 amino acids. Unmatched junction bases numbered 16, after V lost 7 bases and J lost 5 bases. In DNA, the CDR3 is TGCAGCGCCCGAAGGAACAGGGGAATCGGCGAGACCCAGTACTTC. This sequence encodes CSARRNRGIGETQYF.

This clonotype was seen repeatedly, ten times or more. This rearrangement joins TRBV7-2 to TRBJ2-7; TRBD1 is a possible D gene (7 bases). The CDR3 covers 14 residues. V was shortened by 2 bases and J by 4 bases, with 12 bases between the two germline ends. Germline V gene data show CDR1 as SGHTA and CDR2 as FQGNSA. The CDR3 region is CASSLQGGGYEQYV. The CDR3 coding sequence is TGTGCCAGCAGCTTACAGGGGGGCGGATACGAGCAGTACGTC.

This clonotype showed up just a few times. The chain joins TRBV10-3 to TRBJ1-1; 9 bases map to TRBD1. CDR1 is ENHRY, CDR2 SYGVKD, per germline. J lost 4 bases, V lost 7 bases, and 7 bases had no gene match. This CDR3 is built from 14 residues. The CDR3 region has the DNA TGTGCCATCACTCGGGACAGGGAGGGCACTGAAGCTTTCTTT. Amino acids: CAITRDREGTEAFF.

This clonotype has at least ten counts. The DNA of the CDR3 is TGTGCCAGCAGCCGCGGAGCCTACGAGCAGTACTTC. Translation gives CASSRGAYEQYF. This sequence joins TRBV5-4 and TRBJ2-7; D ambiguous. V was shortened by 4 bases and J by 2 bases, with 7 bases between the two germline ends. Per germline, CDR1 SGHNT and CDR2 YYREEE (reference sequence). This CDR3 spans 12 amino acids.

This clonotype was seen a handful of times. This chain joins TRBV30 and TRBJ2-5; TRBD1 matches 10 bases. The germline V gene has CDR1 GTSNPN and CDR2 SVGIG (reference sequence). Trimming cost V 4 bases and J 5 bases; bases outside gene matches: 10. The CDR3 runs to 15 residues. CDR3 residues: CAWNPWDRGRETQYF. Here the CDR3 DNA reads TGTGCCTGGAACCCCTGGGACAGGGGCCGCGAGACCCAGTACTTC.

In its sample, this clonotype was seen a few times. J is TRBJ2-7 and V is TRBV9; TRBD2 matches 10 bases. Per the germline V gene, CDR1 is SGDLS and CDR2 is YYNGEE. J was trimmed by 0 bases and V by 0 bases; bases with no gene match: 0. The CDR3 has 15 residues. Written as DNA, the CDR3 is TGTGCCAGCAGCGTAGCTAGCGGGGGCTCCTACGAGCAGTACTTC. Amino acids: CASSVASGGSYEQYF.

J is TRBJ1-2 and V is TRBV29-1; D unresolved. The V end lost 3 bases, the J end lost 2 bases, and 10 bases lay between the germline ends. Germline CDR1 is SQVTM and CDR2 is ANQGSEA. CDR3 length: 13 amino acids. The CDR3 nucleotides are TGCAGCGTTGACTTGGACGGGAACTATGGCTACACCTTC. This sequence encodes CSVDLDGNYGYTF.

J is TRBJ1-6 and V is TRBV7-9; D is unclear. This CDR3 comprises 15 residues. In germline, CDR1 is SEHNR, CDR2 FQNEAQ (reference sequence). Between the trimmed V and J ends, which lost 5 bases and 10 bases, there was a span of 18 bases. The DNA of the CDR3 is TGTGCCAGCAGCCCCAGCGCTCCCCTTAGGTCACCCCTCCACTTT. The encoded protein is CASSPSAPLRSPLHF.

V gene TRBV5-1 combines with J gene TRBJ2-1, with TRBD1 identical over 12 bases. CDR3 size: 16 residues. Germline values: CDR1 SGHRS, CDR2 YFSETQ. The trim removed 5 bases at V and 0 bases at J, leaving 3 bases unmatched. CDR3: CASRGTGGFSYNEQFF. The DNA for the CDR3 is TGCGCCAGCAGAGGGACAGGGGGCTTCTCCTACAATGAGCAGTTCTTC.

A few counts support this clonotype. V gene TRBV20-1 combines with J gene TRBJ1-2, with TRBD1 matching over 8 bases. CDR3 size: 14 residues. Germline values: CDR1 DFQATT, CDR2 SNEGSKA (reference sequence). V lost 0 bases and J lost 11; bases outside the gene matches: 11. CDR3 coding DNA: TGCAGTGCTAGAGAAGGACAGGGCCTCCTTCGGTACACCTTC. Encoded protein: CSAREGQGLLRYTF.

This clonotype occurred many times. This chain connects TRBV10-3 to TRBJ2-7, with a possible D match to TRBD1 (5 bases). The V end lost 4 bases, the J end lost 7 bases, and 17 bases lay between the germline ends. Germline V gene lookup returns CDR1 ENHRY and CDR2 SYGVKD. CDR3 length equals 14 residues. The CDR3 is CAISVAGRGAEQYV. As DNA, the CDR3 is TGTGCCATCAGTGTGGCAGGGCGTGGGGCTGAGCAGTACGTC.

V is TRBV20-1 and J is TRBJ1-1; D gene unclear. Trimming took 6 bases from V and 3 from J, leaving 14 bases between them. CDR1 is DFQATT, CDR2 SNEGSKA, per germline (reference sequence). The length of the CDR3 is 13 residues. CDR3 nucleotide sequence: TGCAGTGCGCGGGAAACACTCTACACTGAAGCTTTCTTT. Its protein product is CSARETLYTEAFF.

As regards this clonotype: The junction departs from germline at one end; a sequencing error may be responsible. The rearrangement uses TRBV7-7 and TRBJ1-5; possible D gene TRBD1, 5 bases. Germline V CDR1 and CDR2: SSHAT, FNYEAQ (reference sequence). There are 16 residues in the CDR3. In DNA, the CDR3 is TGTGCTAGCAGACCCCCCGGTGGGCAGGGCGGGCAGCCCCAGCATTTT. Amino acid sequence: CASRPPGGQGGQPQHF.

V usage is TRBV7-3 and J usage is TRBJ2-6, with D unclear. Per the germline V gene, CDR1 is SGHTA and CDR2 is FQGTGA. V shed 5 bases and J shed 0 bases, with 11 bases lying between them. The CDR3 has 16 residues. The CDR3 DNA follows: TGTGCCAGCAGCCCTAATGGCTACTCTGGGGCCAACGTCCTGACTTTC. It specifies CASSPNGYSGANVLTF.

This clonotype showed up just a few times. The CDR3 sequence: CASSLVGPQFF. In nucleotides, the CDR3 is TGTGCCAGCAGCTTAGTTGGCCCCCAGTTCTTC. The chain employs TRBV7-2 and TRBJ2-1; D is unresolved. The V end was cut by 1 base, the J end by 13 bases, with 8 bases between. The CDR3 consists of 11 residues. CDR1 and CDR2 (germline): SGHTA, FQGNSA.

V gene TRBV10-3 combines with J gene TRBJ1-1; TRBD1 aligns across 9 bases. The CDR3 sequence is 15 residues long. Unmatched junction bases numbered 5, after V lost 5 bases and J lost 1 base. Germline V CDR1 and CDR2: ENHRY, SYGVKD. The CDR3 loop is CAISQQGASNTEAFF. The CDR3 coding sequence is TGTGCCATCAGTCAACAGGGGGCTTCGAACACTGAAGCTTTCTTT.

This clonotype was found a few times. The chain has TRBV4-1 and TRBJ2-2; no clear D. Germline values: CDR1 MGHRA, CDR2 YSYEKL. The CDR3 is 18 residues long. The germline V and J ends were trimmed by 3 bases and 2 bases, with 19 bases remaining between them. The CDR3 reads CASSHGLLDGANTGELFF. The CDR3 nucleotides are TGCGCCAGCAGCCATGGCCTCCTCGACGGCGCCAACACCGGGGAGCTGTTTTTT.

CDR3 DNA: TGTGCCAGCAGCCAAGATAAGGGACTAGCGGGAGTTCAGTACTTC. Encoded protein: CASSQDKGLAGVQYF. The genes are TRBV3-1 and TRBJ2-4; TRBD2 aligns across 14 bases. The CDR3 is 15 amino acids. J was trimmed by 11 bases and V by 0 bases; bases with no gene match: 3. From germline, CDR1 is LGHDT and CDR2 YNNKEL (reference sequence).

The chain employs TRBV2 and TRBJ1-1; tentatively, D is TRBD1 (5 bases). The CDR3 length is 14 residues. Looked up from germline, CDR1 is SNHLY and CDR2 is FYNNEI. Trimming pared 5 bases from V and 6 bases from J, leaving 16 bases between. In nucleotides, the CDR3 is TGTGCCAGCAGTCGTGGGGAGGGGCTCCCTGAAGCTTTCTTT. Amino acids: CASSRGEGLPEAFF. Complete variable domain (other parts from reference TRBV2 and TRBJ1-1): EPEVTQTPSHQVTQMGQEVILRCVPISNHLYFYWYRQILGQKVEFLVSFYNNEISEKSEIFDDQFSVERPDGSNFTLKIRSTKLEDSAMYFCASSRGEGLPEAFFGQGTRLTVV.